This entry describes one TCR beta chain. Its antigen remains unidentified. The sample originates from a study of T cell responses to AZD1222 COVID-19 vaccine. Overall study results and limits: Spike-specific TCR breadth rose after two AZD1222 doses, and depth rose as well. Only six individuals given AZD1222 were seropositive at baseline.

The data were produced by immunoSEQ multiplex PCR, yet TCRdb's version contains in-frame clones alone and is incomplete. The sample carries some 100,000 clones, 88% recorded once. This CDR3 comprises 13 residues. CDR1 is SNHLY, CDR2 FYNNEI, per germline. The junction had 5 bases not matched to a gene; V was cut back by 10 bases and J by 3 bases. The receptor was isolated from an adult who received the AZD1222 COVID-19 vaccine. This rearrangement joins TRBV2 to TRBJ2-7, with 11 bases matching TRBD1. The sequencing here drew on peripheral blood, taken 28 days after the second AZD1222 dose. CDR3 region: CATRTGGLYEQYF. The CDR3 DNA reads TGTGCCACCCGGACAGGGGGCCTCTACGAGCAGTACTTC. The full variable domain, completed using reference TRBV2 and TRBJ2-7, is EPEVTQTPSHQVTQMGQEVILRCVPISNHLYFYWYRQILGQKVEFLVSFYNNEISEKSEIFDDQFSVERPDGSNFTLKIRSTKLEDSAMYFCATRTGGLYEQYFGPGTRLTVT.